The clone carrying this T cell receptor (beta chain) came up once. Its antigen is undetermined. A read error may be the cause here, since a much bigger clone is one base away. The data derive from a study of T cell repertoires in cytomegalovirus infection. Each CDR3 protein gets one entry after TCRdb re-called the reads with MiXCR. Of approximately 100,000 distinct CDR3 sequences listed, around 30% are singletons. The CDR3 length is 16 residues. The germline gives CDR1 SGHVS, CDR2 FNYEAQ. Broader study findings: Dominating the ex vivo response were TCR beta clonotypes that were CMV-specific and HLA-C-restricted.

Sequenced here: CD8+ T cells from cultured PBMCs, sampled from culture after CMV antigen stimulation. The clonotype was recovered from a human donor in good health (CMV status not recorded). Some clones in this sample may be carry-over from other donors' samples. The chain couples TRBV7-6 to TRBJ2-1, with a tentative D call TRBD2 (5 bases). In nucleotides, the CDR3 is TGTGTCAGCAGCCCATCTAGCCCCAGCTCCTACAATGAGCAGTTCTTC. It translates to CVSSPSSPSSYNEQFF.